The rows below give T cell receptor beta chains drawn from one sample of a study of OX40 agonist ivuxolimab in advanced cancers. Clones were sequenced by immunoSEQ multiplex PCR, and TCRdb holds only the in-frame ones, with some missing. The repertoire holds fewer than 45,000 clones, about 89% seen once, with about a sixth in the top ten. Here the sequenced sample was CD4+ or CD8+ T cells sorted from blood, taken in a trial of the OX40 agonist ivuxolimab. Receptors were obtained from an adult with an advanced solid tumor such as melanoma, head and neck, liver or kidney cancer. The CDR3 runs from the conserved cysteine through the conserved F or W. D genes are given only for firm matches. Part of the rows lack a size; the others show once, few, many or a class for expanded clones.

NA	TRBV6-1	TRBJ1-5	NA	TGTGCCAGCCAACCAGGTAGTCAGCCCCAGCATTTT	CASQPGSQPQHF
NA	TRBV14	TRBJ1-2	NA	TGTGCCAGCAGCCAAGACGGCGAGGGGGGTTTTGGCTATGGCTACACCTTC	CASSQDGEGGFGYGYTF
few	TRBV11-2	TRBJ1-1	NA	TGTGCCAGCAGCTTTGAGGGATCGAACACTGAAGCTTTCTTT	CASSFEGSNTEAFF
NA	TRBV30	TRBJ2-7	TRBD1	TGTGCCTGGAGTGTCGGACAGGTCTACGAGCAGTACTTC	CAWSVGQVYEQYF
NA	TRBV10-1	TRBJ2-1	NA	TGCGCCACCTCGCATACTTACATCGGAACCGAGCAGTTCTTC	CATSHTYIGTEQFF
NA	TRBV10-3	TRBJ2-2	TRBD2	TGTGCCATCAGACCCACTAGCGGGAAGAACACCGGGGAGCTGTTTTTT	CAIRPTSGKNTGELFF
NA	TRBV4-1	TRBJ1-4	NA	TGCGCCAGCAGCCAAGGGCCCAGTCTTCTTTTTTTT	CASSQGPSLLFF
few	TRBV10-1	TRBJ1-1	NA	TGCGCCAGCAGTTACAGGGCGAACACTGAAGCTTTCTTT	CASSYRANTEAFF
NA	TRBV11-2	TRBJ2-7	NA	TGTGCCAGCAGCTCCGTCCCTGACTGGCCCTACGAGCAGTACTTC	CASSSVPDWPYEQYF
NA	TRBV5-1	TRBJ2-2	TRBD2	TGCGCCAGCAGCTTCGGGGGAGGGCTCACCGGGGAGCTGTTTTTT	CASSFGGGLTGELFF
NA	TRBV5-1	TRBJ2-7	TRBD1	TGCGCCAGCAGCTTGGGCGGACAGGGTCGCGACGAGCAGTACTTC	CASSLGGQGRDEQYF
NA	TRBV19	TRBJ1-5	TRBD1	TGTGCCAGTACCTCCAGGGGGCTTGGCAATCAGCCCCAGCATTTT	CASTSRGLGNQPQHF
NA	TRBV7-8	TRBJ1-1	NA	TGTGCCAGCAGCCCCCGGGGGCAGATGAACACTGAAGCTTTCTTT	CASSPRGQMNTEAFF
NA	TRBV9	TRBJ2-3	NA	TGTGCCAGCAGCGTAGGTGGTGCAGATACGCAGTATTTT	CASSVGGADTQYF
NA	TRBV29-1	TRBJ1-2	NA	TGCAGCGTTGAAGGTCCGCCAGGCGGGAGCTATGGCTACACCTTC	CSVEGPPGGSYGYTF
NA	TRBV2	TRBJ2-3	TRBD2	TGTGCCATTTATAGCGGGGGGGCGTCGGTTTCTACAGATACGCAGTATTTT	CAIYSGGASVSTDTQYF
NA	TRBV9	TRBJ2-5	TRBD2	TGTGCCAGCAGCGCCCCAGCGGGGGGGGAGGAGACCCAGTACTTC	CASSAPAGGEETQYF
NA	TRBV10-3	TRBJ1-2	NA	TGTGCCATCAGTGAGTCCGCAGGGAGCTATGGCTACACCTTC	CAISESAGSYGYTF
NA	TRBV14	TRBJ2-1	TRBD2	TGTGCCAGCAGCCAAGGGGAAACACTAGCGGGGGTAGACGAGCAGTTCTTC	CASSQGETLAGVDEQFF
NA	TRBV27	TRBJ2-7	NA	TGTGCCAGCAGTTGGGGACGGTCCAACGAGCAGTACTTC	CASSWGRSNEQYF
once	TRBV5-5	TRBJ1-5	NA	TGTGCCAGCAGCTTGATCGGTGTCGGTCAGCCCCAGCATTTT	CASSLIGVGQPQHF
once	TRBV2	TRBJ2-7	NA	TGTGCCAGCAGTGAAGCAAAAGGGGGTGACTCCTACGAGCAGTACTTC	CASSEAKGGDSYEQYF
NA	TRBV7-9	TRBJ2-5	NA	TGTGCCAGCAGCCCCCCGTTACAAGAGACCCAGTACTTC	CASSPPLQETQYF
NA	TRBV4-1	TRBJ1-5	NA	TGCGCCAGCAGCCATGAAGGCCGCACTAACGATCAGCCCCAGCATTTT	CASSHEGRTNDQPQHF
few	TRBV6-5	TRBJ2-1	NA	TGTGCCAGCTTCGGCGAGCTGGGTGAGCAGTTCTTC	CASFGELGEQFF
NA	TRBV27	TRBJ1-1	NA	TGTGCCAGCTCTGTGGGGGGTTTAGGGGCAGCTTTCTTT	CASSVGGLGAAFF
NA	TRBV27	TRBJ1-5	NA	TGTGCCAGCAGCCTGGGCCGGGGCAATCAGCCCCAGCATTTT	CASSLGRGNQPQHF
medium-sized	TRBV2	TRBJ1-5	NA	TGTGCCAGCAGTGAGAGGCGGGATTACAATCAGCCCCAGCATTTT	CASSERRDYNQPQHF
NA	TRBV7-9	TRBJ2-1	NA	TGTGCCAGCAGCCCAGCCGATGAGCAGTTCTTC	CASSPADEQFF
NA	TRBV6-5	TRBJ2-7	TRBD1	TGTGCCAGCAACTCACCGGGACAGGGGTCCTACGAGCAGTACTTC	CASNSPGQGSYEQYF
NA	TRBV11-2	TRBJ2-1	NA	TGTGCCAGCAGCCCGAACGGGTCCCCGCAGTTCTTC	CASSPNGSPQFF
NA	TRBV5-6	TRBJ2-3	NA	TGTGCCAGCAGCTTGTTATGGGGCACAGATACGCAGTATTTT	CASSLLWGTDTQYF
few	TRBV10-3	TRBJ1-3	NA	TGTGCCATCAGTGAGTCCGAGGGGCTAACTGGAAACACCATATATTTT	CAISESEGLTGNTIYF
NA	TRBV9	TRBJ2-1	TRBD2	TGTGCCAGCAGCGTAGGGGGTGGGAGGGCCAGCGACGAGCAGTTCTTC	CASSVGGGRASDEQFF
few	TRBV13	TRBJ2-3	NA	TGTGCCAGCAGCTTAGTTGGGGATACGCAGTATTTT	CASSLVGDTQYF
NA	TRBV6-6	TRBJ2-2	NA	TGTGCCAGCCTAGAAGGCGGGGAGCTGTTTTTT	CASLEGGELFF
NA	TRBV7-8	TRBJ2-7	TRBD1	TGTGCCAGCAGCTTAGACCTGACAGGGGACGGCTCCTACGAGCAGTACTTC	CASSLDLTGDGSYEQYF
NA	TRBV4-2	TRBJ1-3	NA	TGTGCCAGCAGCCAGGGAAACACCATATATTTT	CASSQGNTIYF
NA	TRBV27	TRBJ2-7	NA	TGTGCCAGTTGGCAGAACTCCTACGAGCAGTACTTC	CASWQNSYEQYF
NA	TRBV6-7	TRBJ1-3	TRBD1	TGTGCCAGCAGTGACGGACAGGGAAGTGCTGGAAACACCATATATTTT	CASSDGQGSAGNTIYF
NA	TRBV15	TRBJ2-7	NA	TGTGCCACCAGCAAAAGTTGGAGCTCCTACGAGCAGTACTTC	CATSKSWSSYEQYF
NA	TRBV7-8	TRBJ2-5	TRBD2	TGTGCCAGCAGCATGTGGGGACTAGCGGGAGAGACCCAGTACTTC	CASSMWGLAGETQYF
NA	TRBV25-1	TRBJ2-7	NA	TGTGCCAGCAGTGAATTCGGGTTAGCGTCGCGCGAGCAGTACTTC	CASSEFGLASREQYF
NA	TRBV7-9	TRBJ2-1	NA	TGTGCCAGCAGCTTCGGCGTCCAGGCTGCTGAGCAGTTCTTC	CASSFGVQAAEQFF
NA	TRBV11-2	TRBJ2-5	NA	TGTGCCAGCAGCCCGGGGCCCAAAAGGGAGACCCAGTACTTC	CASSPGPKRETQYF